What follows are 15 T cell receptor beta chains derived from one specimen sequenced in a study of HIV-infected patients and healthy controls. TCRdb processed the 5' RACE reads anew with MiXCR; each CDR3 protein has one entry. The table has about 18,000 distinct CDR3 sequences, roughly 15% seen once. Sequenced input: CD8+ T cells from blood. Receptors originate from a human donor in good health.

The chain employs TRBV19 and TRBJ2-6, with 8 bases fitting TRBD1. V was pared by 6 bases and J by 1 base, with 5 bases of the junction left unmatched. This CDR3 is built from 16 residues. Germline CDR1 reads LNHDA; CDR2 reads SQIVND (reference sequence). The CDR3 here is CASSDRGGSGANVLTF. DNA for the CDR3: TGTGCCAGTAGCGACAGGGGCGGGTCTGGGGCCAACGTCCTGACTTTC.

This clonotype was observed many times. This sequence joins TRBV28 and TRBJ2-7, with no clear D. Germline V gene lookup returns CDR1 MDHEN and CDR2 SYDVKM. The CDR3 length is 11 residues. The V end lost 6 bases, the J end lost 5 bases, and 8 bases lay between the germline ends. The CDR3 nucleotides read TGTGCCAGCAGGTACCTTCACGAGCAGTACTTC. This sequence encodes CASRYLHEQYF.

The CDR3 DNA reads TGTGCCAGCAGTTACTCAGAACCGGACAGTGCTGGAAACGGTGAGCAGTTCTTC. Translating it yields CASSYSEPDSAGNGEQFF. This rearrangement joins TRBV6-5 to TRBJ2-1; tentatively, D is TRBD1 (6 bases). Between the trimmed V and J ends, which lost 0 bases and 9 bases, there was a span of 24 bases. The CDR3 is made up of 18 amino acids. In germline, CDR1 is MNHEY, CDR2 SVGAGI.

This clonotype was counted ten times or more. The gene calls are TRBV15 and TRBJ2-5; 11 bases are shared with TRBD2. CDR3 length: 18 amino acids. Germline V gene data show CDR1 as LNHNV and CDR2 as YYDKDF (reference sequence). The V and J ends lost 3 bases and 5 bases, in that order; junction bases with no gene match: 14. The CDR3 spells CATSSFPGTSGIQETQYF. The CDR3 coding sequence is TGTGCCACCAGCAGTTTTCCCGGGACTAGCGGCATCCAGGAGACCCAGTACTTC.

This clonotype was recorded many times. V is TRBV19 and J is TRBJ1-4; D remains ambiguous. The CDR3 runs 15 residues. The V end lost 5 bases, the J end lost 7 bases, and 17 bases lay between the germline ends. Germline loops: CDR1 LNHDA, CDR2 SQIVND (reference sequence). CDR3 bases: TGTGCCAGTAGTCCCCGAGCGTCCCCAAGTGAAAAACTGTTTTTT. This gives the protein CASSPRASPSEKLFF.

This clonotype was seen a handful of times. This rearrangement joins TRBV28 to TRBJ2-6, with no clear D. Germline CDR1 and CDR2: MDHEN and SYDVKM. The V and J ends lost 5 bases and 2 bases respectively, with 13 bases between them. This CDR3 is 16 amino acids long. The CDR3 nucleotides are TGTGCCAGCAGTCCCGCTTATGGACCTGGGGCCAACGTCCTGACTTTC. As protein: CASSPAYGPGANVLTF. Based on the CDR3 plus reference TRBV28 and TRBJ2-6, the full variable domain is DVKVTQSSRYLVKRTGEKVFLECVQDMDHENMFWYRQDPGLGLRLIYFSYDVKMKEKGDIPEGYSVSREKKERFSLILESASTNQTSMYLCASSPAYGPGANVLTFGAGSRLTVL.

A few counts support this clonotype. The V and J genes are TRBV7-8 and TRBJ2-7; D might be TRBD1 (6 bases). This CDR3 is 14 amino acids long. V lost 5 bases to trimming and J lost 3 bases, with 14 bases between them. Germline CDR1 and CDR2: SGHVS and FQNEAQ. CDR3 amino acids: CASSQYRDGYEQYF. Here the CDR3 DNA reads TGTGCCAGCAGCCAATACAGGGACGGCTACGAGCAGTACTTC.

In its sample, this clonotype was seen a few times. V usage is TRBV19 and J usage is TRBJ2-3; D is unclear. The germline V and J ends were trimmed by 3 bases and 0 bases, with 10 bases remaining between them. This CDR3 is built from 15 residues. In germline, CDR1 is LNHDA, CDR2 SQIVND (reference sequence). CDR3 protein: CASSMDRSSTDTQYF. DNA for the CDR3: TGTGCCAGTAGTATGGACCGATCTAGCACAGATACGCAGTATTTT.

This clonotype was detected ten times or more. The V and J genes are TRBV2 and TRBJ1-5; perhaps TRBD1 as D (5 bases). The CDR3 contains 18 residues. V shed 2 bases and J shed 0 bases, with 17 bases lying between them. CDR1 is SNHLY, CDR2 FYNNEI, per germline. For the CDR3, the DNA is TGTGCCAGCAGTGAATCGGACACGGAACCCTATAGCAATCAGCCCCAGCATTTT. It codes for CASSESDTEPYSNQPQHF.

The sample holds many counts of this clonotype. The rearrangement uses TRBV11-2 and TRBJ2-2; 8 bases align to TRBD2. Germline V CDR1 and CDR2: SGHAT, FQNNGV. This CDR3 is 16 amino acids long. Unmatched junction bases numbered 7, after V lost 2 bases and J lost 5 bases. The DNA for the CDR3 is TGTGCCAGCAGCTTACCATCGGGGGGGCGGACCGGGGAGCTGTTTTTT. Translating gives CASSLPSGGRTGELFF.

This clonotype was counted at least ten times. This chain links TRBV27 with TRBJ2-1, with 8 bases identical to TRBD1. The CDR3 is 18 amino acids. CDR1 and CDR2 from the germline V gene are MNHEY and SMNVEV (reference sequence). The V segment lost 2 bases and the J segment 4 bases; nucleotides outside the gene matches: 13. This CDR3 is CASSLSDPDRENYNEQFF. DNA for the CDR3: TGTGCCAGCAGTTTAAGTGACCCGGACAGGGAGAATTACAATGAGCAGTTCTTC.

This clonotype has at least ten counts. This chain joins TRBV3-1 and TRBJ2-7; 8 bases agree with TRBD2. This CDR3 has 15 amino acids. Trimming cost V 0 bases and J 12 bases; bases outside gene matches: 13. Germline CDR1 is LGHDT and CDR2 is YNNKEL (reference sequence). The CDR3 is CASSQDRQRGPPLYF. CDR3 in DNA: TGTGCCAGCAGCCAAGATCGCCAGCGGGGGCCACCTTTGTACTTC.

By sample share, this clonotype is medium-sized (0.01 to 0.1%). V and J are TRBV7-9 and TRBJ2-4, with D tentatively TRBD2 (5 bases). Between the trimmed V and J ends, which lost 4 bases and 0 bases, there was a span of 19 bases. Germline values: CDR1 SEHNR, CDR2 FQNEAQ (reference sequence). The CDR3 runs 18 residues. CDR3: CASSSKVEFAGAKNIQYF. The DNA of the CDR3 is TGTGCCAGCAGCTCGAAGGTTGAATTTGCGGGAGCCAAAAACATTCAGTACTTC.

Many counts were recorded for this clonotype. J is TRBJ2-3 and V is TRBV6-2 or TRBV6-3, with D unresolved. The CDR3 is 14 amino acids. With 5 bases removed from V and 4 bases from J, the gap between germline ends came to 13 bases. Germline CDR1 and CDR2: MNHEY and SVGEGT. The CDR3 region is CASSTGVGADTQYF. For the CDR3, the DNA is TGTGCCAGCAGTACCGGCGTTGGAGCAGATACGCAGTATTTT.

This clonotype is classed as medium-sized. The gene calls are TRBV4-3 and TRBJ1-1; D may be TRBD1 (6 bases). Germline CDR1 and CDR2: LGHNA and YSLEER. Trimming took 0 bases from V and 11 from J, leaving 19 bases between them. The CDR3 spans 15 residues. Here the CDR3 reads CASSQEEGRVQGAFF. The CDR3, as DNA: TGCGCCAGCAGCCAAGAGGAGGGCAGGGTTCAGGGGGCTTTCTTT.